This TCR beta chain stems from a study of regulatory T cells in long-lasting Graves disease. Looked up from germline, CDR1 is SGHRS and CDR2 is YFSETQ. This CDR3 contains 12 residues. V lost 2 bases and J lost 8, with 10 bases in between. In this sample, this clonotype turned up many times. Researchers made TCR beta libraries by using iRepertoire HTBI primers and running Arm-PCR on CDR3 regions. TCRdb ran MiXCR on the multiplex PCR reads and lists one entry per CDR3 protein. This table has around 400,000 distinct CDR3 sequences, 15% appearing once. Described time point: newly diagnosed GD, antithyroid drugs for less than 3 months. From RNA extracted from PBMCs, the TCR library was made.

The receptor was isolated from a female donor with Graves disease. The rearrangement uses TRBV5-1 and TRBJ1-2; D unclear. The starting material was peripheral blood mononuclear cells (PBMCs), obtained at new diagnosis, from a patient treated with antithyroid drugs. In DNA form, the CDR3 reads TGCGCCAGCAGCTTTGGCAGGCGGGGCTACACCTTC. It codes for CASSFGRRGYTF.